A selection of T cell receptor beta chains follows, all from one sample in a study of T-cell reconstitution after alpha-beta-depleted transplantation in children. From the PCR reads, TCRdb called clonotypes with MiXCR, one entry per CDR3 protein. This sample has about 610,000 distinct CDR3 sequences; over 9.5% occur once, and the top ten carry 3.5% to 5%. The material was PBMCs from the stem cell graft donor, obtained from the stem cell graft. These receptors were collected from a human donor who donated a stem cell graft to a child with acute myeloid leukemia. CDR3s include the opening cysteine and the closing phenylalanine or tryptophan. A D gene is named only where the DNA matches it firmly. The size field is filled for only some rows; it gives once, few, many or a size class.

J	V	D	size	CDR3	DNA
TRBJ2-2	TRBV20-1	TRBD1	-	CSARYRGNTGELYF	TGCAGTGCTCGATACAGGGGAAACACCGGGGAGCTGTATTTT
TRBJ2-1	TRBV19	-	-	CASSMILMGQFF	TGTGCCAGTAGTATGATCCTGATGGGACAGTTCTTC
TRBJ1-5	TRBV20-1	-	few	CSAEERQLNQPQHF	TGCAGTGCTGAGGAGAGACAGCTCAATCAGCCCCAGCATTTT
TRBJ1-1	TRBV13	TRBD1	many	CASSSGTGGTEAFF	TGTGCCAGCAGTTCCGGGACAGGGGGCACTGAAGCTTTCTTT
TRBJ2-7	TRBV12-3/TRBV12-4	-	many	CASSWLASYEQYF	TGTGCCAGCAGTTGGCTAGCGTCCTACGAGCAGTACTTC
TRBJ2-3	TRBV29-1	-	many	CSVGVAGADTQYF	TGCAGCGTTGGGGTCGCGGGGGCCGATACGCAGTATTTT
TRBJ2-1	TRBV27	-	many	CAARKFSGNNEQFF	TGTGCCGCCAGGAAGTTTAGCGGAAACAATGAGCAGTTCTTC
TRBJ2-3	TRBV21-1	-	many	CASSKAASGSDTQYF	TGTGCCAGCAGCAAAGCGGCGAGCGGGAGCGATACGCAGTATTTT
TRBJ2-2	TRBV5-6	-	-	CASTKPGLGNTGELFF	TGTGCCAGCACCAAACCGGGACTTGGGAACACCGGGGAGCTGTTTTTT
TRBJ2-1	TRBV29-1	TRBD1	-	CSGSGGADNEQFF	TGCAGCGGCTCAGGGGGCGCGGACAATGAGCAGTTCTTC
TRBJ2-7	TRBV5-1	-	few	CASSLVVGASEQYF	TGCGCCAGCAGCTTGGTGGTGGGAGCTTCCGAGCAGTACTTC
TRBJ2-7	TRBV10-3	-	once	CAIRVEGTYNEQYF	TGTGCCATCAGGGTGGAGGGAACCTACAATGAGCAGTACTTC
TRBJ1-2	TRBV10-3	TRBD1	few	CAISSTGNYGYTF	TGTGCCATCAGTTCGACAGGGAACTATGGCTACACCTTC
TRBJ1-5	TRBV9	-	few	CASSDSQPLRGGPQHF	TGTGCCAGCAGCGACAGCCAGCCGCTTCGGGGTGGGCCCCAGCATTTT
TRBJ2-2	TRBV15	-	-	CATSRDRTRSGTGELFF	TGTGCCACCAGCAGAGATCGCACTAGGTCGGGGACGGGGGAGCTGTTTTTT
TRBJ2-3	TRBV29-1	-	few	CSGREADTQYF	TGCAGCGGAAGGGAGGCAGATACGCAGTATTTT
TRBJ2-1	TRBV25-1	TRBD2	-	CATQLAGDYNEQFF	TGTGCCACCCAACTAGCGGGGGATTACAATGAGCAGTTCTTC
TRBJ2-3	TRBV5-8	TRBD2	many	CASSRGLAGGSEDTQYF	TGTGCCAGCAGCAGAGGACTAGCGGGAGGGTCGGAGGATACGCAGTATTTT
TRBJ2-7	TRBV6-2/TRBV6-3	-	-	CASNPTSTRFSYEQYF	TGTGCCAGCAATCCAACCTCGACTAGATTCTCCTACGAGCAGTACTTC
TRBJ2-7	TRBV6-1	TRBD2	-	CASKGLAGAYEQYF	TGTGCCAGCAAAGGGCTAGCGGGTGCCTACGAGCAGTACTTC
TRBJ1-1	TRBV5-1	-	-	CASSQEAGPGTEAFF	TGCGCCAGCAGCCAAGAAGCAGGGCCCGGGACTGAAGCTTTCTTT
TRBJ1-1	TRBV9	-	-	CASSARTGTEAFF	TGTGCCAGCAGCGCGAGGACTGGCACTGAAGCTTTCTTT